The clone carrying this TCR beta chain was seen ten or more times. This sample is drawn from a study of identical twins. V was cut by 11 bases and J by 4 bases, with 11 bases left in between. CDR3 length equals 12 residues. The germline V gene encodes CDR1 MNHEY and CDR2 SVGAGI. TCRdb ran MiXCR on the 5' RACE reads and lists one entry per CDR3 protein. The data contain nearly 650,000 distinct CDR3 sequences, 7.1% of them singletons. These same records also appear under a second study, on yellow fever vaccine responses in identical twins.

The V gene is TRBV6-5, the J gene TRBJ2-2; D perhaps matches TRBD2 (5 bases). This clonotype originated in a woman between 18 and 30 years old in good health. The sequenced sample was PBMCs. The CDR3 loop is CASRLPTGELFF. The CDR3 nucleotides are TGTGCCTCTCGACTACCCACCGGGGAGCTGTTTTTT.